Listed below are T cell receptor beta chains from one sample, sequenced in a study of Graves' ophthalmopathy and Graves' hyperthyroidism. TCRdb ran MiXCR on the multiplex PCR reads and lists one entry per CDR3 protein. The table records about 160,000 distinct CDR3 sequences, about 40% of them present only once. Sample: peripheral blood. The origin of the receptors is a woman in her thirties or forties with Graves' ophthalmopathy. Both conserved end residues are part of each CDR3. D genes are given only for firm matches. Part of the rows lack a size; the others show once, few, many or a class for expanded clones.

abundance	j_gene	v_gene	d_gene	CDR3nt	CDR3aa
many	TRBJ1-1	TRBV12-3/TRBV12-4	TRBD1	TGTGCCAGCAGCCCCCGACAGGGAAGGAACACTGAAGCTTTCTTT	CASSPRQGRNTEAFF
.	TRBJ2-7	TRBV6-2/TRBV6-3	.	TGTGCCAGCAGTAGGGACATCAGGGATTACGAGCAGTACTTC	CASSRDIRDYEQYF
.	TRBJ2-1	TRBV20-1	.	TGCAGTGCTAGAGTTGGGGGGCGGAATGAGCAGTTCTTC	CSARVGGRNEQFF
.	TRBJ2-7	TRBV11-2	.	TGTGCCAGCAGCGTCGGCGGACCCAACGAGCAGTACTTC	CASSVGGPNEQYF
.	TRBJ2-5	TRBV19	TRBD2	TGTGCCAGTAGTCCCCGGGGGGGGACCCAGTACTTC	CASSPRGGTQYF
.	TRBJ1-2	TRBV28	.	TGTGCCAGCAGTCGCCCGGGCAGCGCATTTGGCTACACCTTC	CASSRPGSAFGYTF
many	TRBJ1-2	TRBV6-2/TRBV6-3	.	TGTGCCAGCAGTTACGACAGCCTGTCGGTTAACTATGGCTACACCTTC	CASSYDSLSVNYGYTF
.	TRBJ2-2	TRBV5-1	.	TGCGCCAGCAGCTTGGCCGGACTCCGCGGCGGCGGGGAGCTGTTTTTT	CASSLAGLRGGGELFF
.	TRBJ2-2	TRBV11-1	.	TGTGCCAGCAGCTTAATTCGGGAGTACACCGGGGAGCTGTTTTTT	CASSLIREYTGELFF
many	TRBJ1-1	TRBV14	TRBD1	TGTGCCAGCAGCTGGGGACAGGTCGACACTGAAGCTTTCTTT	CASSWGQVDTEAFF
many	TRBJ2-7	TRBV6-2/TRBV6-3	TRBD2	TGTGCCAGCATATCAGCGGGGGCCTCCTCCTACGAGCAGTACTTC	CASISAGASSYEQYF
.	TRBJ2-7	TRBV11-3	.	TGTGCCAGCAGCTTAGATTTCGGAGCCTACGAGCAGTACTTC	CASSLDFGAYEQYF
many	TRBJ1-3	TRBV10-3	.	TGTGCCACCGCAACAGGGTTCTCTGGAAACACCATATATTTT	CATATGFSGNTIYF
many	TRBJ1-1	TRBV28	.	TGTGCCAGCAGTTTTCACGGGGGGAGGACTGAAGCTTTCTTT	CASSFHGGRTEAFF
many	TRBJ2-7	TRBV27	TRBD1	TGTGCCAGTCAGGGGGACCCCTACGAGCAGTACTTC	CASQGDPYEQYF
.	TRBJ2-7	TRBV6-1	.	TGTGCCAGCAGTGAAGTAGCATACGGGTCCTACGAGCAGTACTTC	CASSEVAYGSYEQYF
many	TRBJ1-1	TRBV5-1	.	TGCGCCAGCAGCTTGTCTAGCTATAACACTGAAGCTTTCTTT	CASSLSSYNTEAFF
many	TRBJ2-2	TRBV7-9	TRBD1	TGTGCCAGCAGCACTCAGGGGGCGTACACCGGGGAGCTGTTTTTT	CASSTQGAYTGELFF
.	TRBJ1-2	TRBV29-1	TRBD1	TGCAGCGTTCTAGGGACAGGGGCCTATGGCTACACCTTC	CSVLGTGAYGYTF
.	TRBJ2-7	TRBV6-1	TRBD1	TGTGCCAGCGGACAGGGGGTGTACGAGCAGTACTTC	CASGQGVYEQYF
.	TRBJ1-5	TRBV12-3/TRBV12-4	TRBD1	TGTGCCAGCAGTTTGGACAGGTCGGGTCAGCCCCAGCATTTT	CASSLDRSGQPQHF
few	TRBJ1-2	TRBV6-1	.	TGTGCCAGCAGTGAAGCGGATCATGGTGGCTACACCTTC	CASSEADHGGYTF
.	TRBJ1-3	TRBV6-2/TRBV6-3	.	TGTGCCAGCAGACCGACAGTCAGCTCTGGAAACACCATATATTTT	CASRPTVSSGNTIYF
few	TRBJ2-5	TRBV12-3/TRBV12-4	.	TGTGCCAGCAGGGGACGGGGCCTACTAACAGAGACCCAGTACTTC	CASRGRGLLTETQYF
.	TRBJ2-7	TRBV28	.	TGTGCCAGCAGTCCCATGTCTGGCGAGCAGTACTTC	CASSPMSGEQYF
many	TRBJ2-7	TRBV19	TRBD1	TGTGCCAGTAGTCTCCACGGCGGGACAGGGGGCTGGGACAGCTCCTACGAGCAGTACTTC	CASSLHGGTGGWDSSYEQYF
many	TRBJ2-5	TRBV19	.	TGTGCCAGTAGTATAACTTTCAGGGGAGGAGAGACCCAGTACTTC	CASSITFRGGETQYF
.	TRBJ2-6	TRBV6-4	.	TGTGCCAGCAGGACGGGCGGAACAGGTCAAGCGTCTGGGGCCAACGTCCTGACTTTC	CASRTGGTGQASGANVLTF
many	TRBJ1-5	TRBV18	.	TGTGCCAGCTCACCACCCCACAGCCTCAATCAGCCCCAGCATTTT	CASSPPHSLNQPQHF
.	TRBJ1-2	TRBV19	TRBD1	TGTGCCAGTAGTATAGGACAGGGGTACGGCTACACCTTC	CASSIGQGYGYTF